This T cell receptor (beta chain) was observed in a study of blood T cell repertoires in COVID-19. Study information: Acute and convalescent COVID-19 specimens originated in the United States, Italy and Spain. PBMCs, B-cell-depleted T cells, or T cells were the source of the cDNA or gDNA that made up the material.

The CDR3 has 14 residues. The junction had 6 bases not matched to a gene; V was cut back by 7 bases and J by 7 bases. CDR1 is MNHEY and CDR2 is SVGAGI in the germline V gene. In the study's own analysis: By means of reference gene primer amplification, nucleated cell counts were estimated. The method was immunoSEQ multiplex PCR; TCRdb's version includes in-frame clones alone and lacks a portion of them. The D gene and trimming were derived from the DNA, and the V and J assignments and clone size from that table. Of more than 50,000 clones detected, approximately 92% appear once; the ten largest clones hold roughly an eighth.

This chain connects TRBV6-5 to TRBJ1-6, with 8 positions matching TRBD1. This TCR was recovered from a human donor with active COVID-19. The donor label of this sample is uncertain. Sequenced input: peripheral blood. CDR3 loop: CASKLGQDNSPLHF. The CDR3 coding sequence is TGTGCCAGCAAGTTGGGACAGGACAATTCACCCCTCCACTTT.